The 16 T cell receptor beta chains below were found in one sample sequenced in a study of long-term antiretroviral therapy in people with HIV. Survey level was the resolution at which the v3.0 immunoSEQ assay ran. Here immunoSEQ multiplex PCR was the method, and the copy in TCRdb shows in-frame clones only, minus some. The data contain fewer than 35,000 clones, roughly 85% of them singletons. The material sequenced was unsorted PBMCs, taken roughly 3.3 years after starting antiretroviral therapy. These receptors all come from a man younger than 35 with HIV.

V gene TRBV5-6 combines with J gene TRBJ1-2, with 8 bases lining up with TRBD1. CDR3 length equals 14 residues. J was trimmed by 5 bases and V by 1 base; bases with no gene match: 4. Germline CDR1 SGHDT, CDR2 YYEEEE. CDR3 sequence (DNA): TGTGCCAGCAGCTTGTTACAGGGGGTTTATGGCTACACCTTC. This gives the protein CASSLLQGVYGYTF.

V gene TRBV11-2 combines with J gene TRBJ2-7, with TRBD1 matching 7 bases. The germline V gene has CDR1 SGHAT and CDR2 FQNNGV. The CDR3 covers 15 residues. After removal of 0 bases from V and 2 bases from J, the junction contained 4 bases not matched to a gene. The CDR3 region is CASSLEDRAAYEQYF. CDR3 coding DNA: TGTGCCAGCAGCTTAGAAGACAGGGCCGCCTACGAGCAGTACTTC.

The chain joins TRBV2 to TRBJ2-2; TRBD1 might be the D (5 bases). The germline V gene encodes CDR1 SNHLY and CDR2 FYNNEI. This CDR3 has 17 residues. Trimming took off 8 bases at V and 0 bases at J, with 19 bases between the two ends. The DNA of the CDR3 is TGTGCCAGCGTAGAAATTGAACAGGTTACGAACACCGGGGAGCTGTTTTTT. It is translated as CASVEIEQVTNTGELFF.

This clone occurred a few times. The V and J genes are TRBV18 and TRBJ1-1, with D possibly TRBD1 on 5 matching bases. The ends were cut back, 11 bases at V and 1 base at J, with 17 bases in the middle. Germline V gene sequence: CDR1 KGHSH, CDR2 LQKENI. The CDR3 is 14 amino acids. The DNA for the CDR3 is TGTGCCGGCAGGGTCCAGGGAGAGAACACTGAAGCTTTCTTT. It translates to CAGRVQGENTEAFF. Variable domain in full (rest from reference TRBV18 and TRBJ1-1): NAGVMQNPRHLVRRRGQEARLRCSPMKGHSHVYWYRQLPEEGLKFMVYLQKENIIDESGMPKERFSAEFPKEGPSILRIQQVVRGDSAAYFCAGRVQGENTEAFFGQGTRLTVV.

V usage is TRBV19 and J usage is TRBJ2-3; 7 bases map to TRBD2. With 4 bases clipped from V and 4 bases from J, the junction kept 14 bases outside the gene matches. Looked up from germline, CDR1 is LNHDA and CDR2 is SQIVND (reference sequence). The CDR3 spans 17 residues. This CDR3 is CASSSPRGGRGADTQYF. CDR3 coding DNA: TGTGCCAGTAGTAGCCCCCGGGGAGGGCGGGGAGCAGATACGCAGTATTTT.

The chain's CDR3 is CASSLLGGDEQYF. DNA of the CDR3: TGCGCCAGCAGCTTATTGGGAGGTGACGAGCAGTACTTC. This chain connects TRBV5-1 to TRBJ2-7; TRBD2 is a possible D gene (6 bases). The CDR3 is 13 residues long. Looked up from germline, CDR1 is SGHRS and CDR2 is YFSETQ. The germline V and J ends were trimmed by 2 bases and 5 bases, with 11 bases remaining between them. Using reference TRBV5-1 and TRBJ2-7 for the parts outside the CDR3, the full variable domain is KAGVTQTPRYLIKTRGQQVTLSCSPISGHRSVSWYQQTPGQGLQFLFEYFSETQRNKGNFPGRFSGRQFSNSRSEMNVSTLELGDSALYLCASSLLGGDEQYFGPGTRLTVT.

The chain combines TRBV10-3 with TRBJ2-1, with D hard to call. There are 13 residues in the CDR3. V lost 11 bases to trimming and J lost 3 bases, with 14 bases between them. CDR1 is ENHRY, CDR2 SYGVKD, per germline. This CDR3 reads CAVLTGVYNEQFF. CDR3 in DNA: TGTGCCGTACTGACGGGCGTCTACAATGAGCAGTTCTTC.

The chain links TRBV5-1 to TRBJ1-1; 7 positions match TRBD1. The CDR3 sequence is 14 residues long. Germline V CDR1 and CDR2: SGHRS, YFSETQ. The V and J ends lost 4 bases and 8 bases, in that order; junction bases with no gene match: 11. Written as DNA, the CDR3 is TGCGCCAGCAGCGTAGTTGGGTTGACAGGGGAAGCTTTCTTT. It yields the protein CASSVVGLTGEAFF.

The chain links TRBV19 to TRBJ2-1, with D perhaps assigned TRBD1 or TRBD2 (5 bases each). The ends were cut back, 5 bases at V and 1 base at J, with 15 bases in the middle. The CDR3 consists of 16 residues. Per germline, CDR1 LNHDA and CDR2 SQIVND (reference sequence). CDR3 nucleotide sequence: TGTGCCAGTAGTGCCGGGACCTCCGCTTCCTACAATGAGCAGTTCTTC. Encoded protein: CASSAGTSASYNEQFF.

The genes are TRBV19 and TRBJ1-2; D possibly corresponds to TRBD1 (5 bases). Trimming shortened V by 7 bases and J by 7 bases, and 16 bases separated the two germline ends. Germline V gene lookup returns CDR1 LNHDA and CDR2 SQIVND (reference sequence). CDR3 length: 13 amino acids. CDR3: CASTLVGDGGYTF. CDR3 coding DNA: TGTGCCAGTACCCTAGTCGGGGACGGTGGCTACACCTTC.

V and J are TRBV7-3 and TRBJ1-1, with D possibly being TRBD1 (5 bases). The CDR3 extends over 15 amino acids. V was cut by 2 bases and J by 1 base, with 11 bases left in between. Germline values: CDR1 SGHTA, CDR2 FQGTGA. The CDR3 sequence is CASSLGVGENTEAFF. As DNA, the CDR3 is TGTGCCAGCAGCTTAGGAGTAGGGGAGAACACTGAAGCTTTCTTT.

V and J are TRBV19 and TRBJ2-5, with 7 bases matching TRBD2. J lost 2 bases, V lost 5 bases, and 20 bases had no gene match. Per the germline V gene, CDR1 is LNHDA and CDR2 is SQIVND (reference sequence). This CDR3 region has 19 residues. The CDR3 DNA reads as TGTGCCAGTAGTCCCCCCTCGGCGGGAGCCCTAACGGGGCAAGAGACCCAGTACTTC. Its protein is CASSPPSAGALTGQETQYF.

The rearrangement links TRBV9 to TRBJ2-1, with 16 nucleotides matching TRBD2. The CDR3 covers 18 residues. The ends lost 2 bases at V and 7 bases at J; junction bases unmatched: 9. CDR1 is SGDLS and CDR2 is YYNGEE in the germline V gene. CDR3 sequence (DNA): TGTGCCAGCAGCGTGTCGGGACTAGCGGGAGGGGTTAGGAATGAGCAGTTCTTC. Protein product: CASSVSGLAGGVRNEQFF.

The chain links TRBV4-1 to TRBJ1-2; 10 bases line up with TRBD1. Germline V lookup: CDR1 MGHRA, CDR2 YSYEKL. V gave up 1 base and J gave up 3 bases; unmatched junction bases: 2. The CDR3 consists of 15 residues. CDR3 amino acids: CASSQGGQGDYGYTF. The CDR3, as DNA: TGCGCCAGCAGCCAAGGCGGACAGGGGGACTATGGCTACACCTTC.

In its sample, this clone was seen once. The chain uses TRBV9 and TRBJ2-1; TRBD2 might be the D (5 bases). The CDR3 spans 16 residues. V lost 0 bases to trimming and J lost 0 bases, with 10 bases between them. Germline V gives CDR1 SGDLS, CDR2 YYNGEE. The CDR3 DNA follows: TGTGCCAGCAGCGTAGCCGCAGCGGACTCCTACAATGAGCAGTTCTTC. Its translation is CASSVAAADSYNEQFF.

The genes are TRBV18 and TRBJ1-1, with D tentatively TRBD1 (5 bases). Germline V gives CDR1 KGHSH, CDR2 LQKENI. The CDR3 consists of 12 residues. V was pared by 2 bases and J by 7 bases, with 8 bases between. The CDR3, as DNA: TGTGCCAGCTCACCAGGCGACAGTGAAGCTTTCTTT. Amino acids: CASSPGDSEAFF.